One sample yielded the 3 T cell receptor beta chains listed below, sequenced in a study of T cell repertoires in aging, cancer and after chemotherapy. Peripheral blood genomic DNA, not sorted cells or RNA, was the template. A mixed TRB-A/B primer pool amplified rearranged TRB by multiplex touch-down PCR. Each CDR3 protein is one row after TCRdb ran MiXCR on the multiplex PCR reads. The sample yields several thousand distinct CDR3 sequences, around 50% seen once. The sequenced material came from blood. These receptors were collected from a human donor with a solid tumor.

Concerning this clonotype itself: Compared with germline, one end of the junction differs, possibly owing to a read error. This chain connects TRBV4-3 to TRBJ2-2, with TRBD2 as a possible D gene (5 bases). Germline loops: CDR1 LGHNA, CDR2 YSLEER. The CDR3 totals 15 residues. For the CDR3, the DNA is TGTGCCAGCAGCCAAGGACGGGAGAACACCGGGGAGCTGTTTTTT. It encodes CASSQGRENTGELFF.

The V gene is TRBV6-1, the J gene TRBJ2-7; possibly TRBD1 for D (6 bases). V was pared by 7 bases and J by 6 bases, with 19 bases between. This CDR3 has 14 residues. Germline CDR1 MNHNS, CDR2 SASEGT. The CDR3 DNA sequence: TGTGCCAGCAATACCGGGACAAGGTGGGGCGAGCAGTACTTC. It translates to CASNTGTRWGEQYF.

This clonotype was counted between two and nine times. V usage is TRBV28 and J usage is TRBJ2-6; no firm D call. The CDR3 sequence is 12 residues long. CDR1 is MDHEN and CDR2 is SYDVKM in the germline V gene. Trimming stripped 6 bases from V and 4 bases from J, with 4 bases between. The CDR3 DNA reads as TGTGCCAGCAGCCGGGGGGCCAACGTCCTGACTTTC. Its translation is CASSRGANVLTF.